This TCR beta chain stems from a study of CD8 T cells in ankylosing spondylitis. This clonotype was detected ten times or more. The target antigen is unknown. The CDR3 contains 15 residues. Germline CDR1 reads DFQATT; CDR2 reads SNEGSKA (reference sequence). V was clipped by 0 bases and J by 7 bases; unmatched bases: 12. General study points: Ankylosing spondylitis blood appeared to carry a characteristic TCR beta motif of roughly eight highly homologous variants.

Each CDR3 protein is one row after TCRdb ran MiXCR on the 5' RACE reads. This sample has more than 250,000 distinct CDR3 sequences, with around 7.6% found just once. Specimen: blood, either unsorted or a sorted T cell fraction (not recorded which). The V gene is TRBV20-1, the J gene TRBJ2-7; 7 bases fit TRBD2. The origin of this receptor is a male donor with ankylosing spondylitis. Written as DNA, the CDR3 is TGCAGTGCTAGAGATGGGGACTACTCCTTTGGGGAGCAGTACTTC. Amino acids: CSARDGDYSFGEQYF.